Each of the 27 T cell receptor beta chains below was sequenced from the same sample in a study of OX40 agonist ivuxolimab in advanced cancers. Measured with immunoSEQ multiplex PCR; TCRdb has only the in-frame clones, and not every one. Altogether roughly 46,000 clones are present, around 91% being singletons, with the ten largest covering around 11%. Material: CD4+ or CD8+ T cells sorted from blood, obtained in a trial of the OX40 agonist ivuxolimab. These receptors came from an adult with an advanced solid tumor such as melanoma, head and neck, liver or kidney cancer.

The DNA of the CDR3 is TGTGCCAGCAGCTTTTTAATAAATGAGCAGTTCTTC. It specifies CASSFLINEQFF. The chain couples TRBV5-4 to TRBJ2-1; D ambiguous. Germline V gene lookup returns CDR1 SGHNT and CDR2 YYREEE (reference sequence). The CDR3 is 12 residues long. With 2 bases removed from V and 7 bases from J, the gap between germline ends came to 7 bases.

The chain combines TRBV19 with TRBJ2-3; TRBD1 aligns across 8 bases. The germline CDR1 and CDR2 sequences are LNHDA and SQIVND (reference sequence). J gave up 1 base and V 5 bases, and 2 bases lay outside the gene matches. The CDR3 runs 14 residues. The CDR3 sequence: CASSSGQGTDTQYF. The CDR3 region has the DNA TGTGCCAGTAGTTCGGGACAGGGCACAGATACGCAGTATTTT.

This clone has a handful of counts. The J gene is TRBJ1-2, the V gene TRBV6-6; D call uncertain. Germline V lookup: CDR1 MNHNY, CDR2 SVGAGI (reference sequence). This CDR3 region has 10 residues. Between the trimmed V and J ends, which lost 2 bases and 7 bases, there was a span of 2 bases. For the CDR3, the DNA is TGTGCCAGCAGTTACGGTGGCTACACCTTC. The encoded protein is CASSYGGYTF.

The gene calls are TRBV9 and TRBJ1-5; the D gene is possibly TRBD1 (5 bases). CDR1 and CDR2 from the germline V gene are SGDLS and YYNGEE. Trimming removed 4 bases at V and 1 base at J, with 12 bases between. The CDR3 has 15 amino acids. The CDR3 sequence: CASSKDTNSNQPQHF. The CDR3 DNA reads TGTGCCAGCAGCAAGGACACGAACAGCAATCAGCCCCAGCATTTT.

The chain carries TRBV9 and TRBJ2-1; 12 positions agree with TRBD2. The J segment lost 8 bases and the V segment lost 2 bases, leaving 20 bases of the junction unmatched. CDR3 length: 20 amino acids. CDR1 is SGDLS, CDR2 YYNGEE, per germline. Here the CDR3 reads CASSVSGTSGPLAHSDEQFF. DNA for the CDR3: TGTGCCAGCAGCGTCTCCGGGACTAGCGGGCCCCTAGCTCATTCCGATGAGCAGTTCTTC.

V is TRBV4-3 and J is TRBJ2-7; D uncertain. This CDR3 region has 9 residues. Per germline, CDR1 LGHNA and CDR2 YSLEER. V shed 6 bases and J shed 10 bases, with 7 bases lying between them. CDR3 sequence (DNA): TGCGCCAGCAGTAGGAGTCAGTACTTC. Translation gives CASSRSQYF.

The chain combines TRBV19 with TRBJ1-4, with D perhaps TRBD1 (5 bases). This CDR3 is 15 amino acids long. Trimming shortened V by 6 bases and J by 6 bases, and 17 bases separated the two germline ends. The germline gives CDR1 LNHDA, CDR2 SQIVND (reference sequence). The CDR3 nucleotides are TGTGCCAGTAGCCATCAAGACAGATCCGATGAAAAACTGTTTTTT. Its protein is CASSHQDRSDEKLFF.

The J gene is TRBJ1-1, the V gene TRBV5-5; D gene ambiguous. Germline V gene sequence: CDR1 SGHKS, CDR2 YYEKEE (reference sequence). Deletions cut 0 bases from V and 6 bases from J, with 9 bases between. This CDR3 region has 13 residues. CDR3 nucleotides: TGTGCCAGCAGCTTGGACAGTCGGCCTGAAGCTTTCTTT. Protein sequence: CASSLDSRPEAFF.

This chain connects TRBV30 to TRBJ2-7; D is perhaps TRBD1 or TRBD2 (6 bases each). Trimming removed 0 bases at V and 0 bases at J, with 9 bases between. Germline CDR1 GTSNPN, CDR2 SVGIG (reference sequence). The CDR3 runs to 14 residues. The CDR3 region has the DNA TGTGCCTGGAGTGTGGGGGGCCGCTCCTACGAGCAGTACTTC. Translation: CAWSVGGRSYEQYF.

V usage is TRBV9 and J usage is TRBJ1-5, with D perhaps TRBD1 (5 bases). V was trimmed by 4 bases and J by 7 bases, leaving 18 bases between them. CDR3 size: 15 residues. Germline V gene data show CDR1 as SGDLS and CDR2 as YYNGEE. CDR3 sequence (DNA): TGTGCCAGCAGCCCATCCTCTAATCAGGGCCAGCCCCAGCATTTT. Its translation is CASSPSSNQGQPQHF. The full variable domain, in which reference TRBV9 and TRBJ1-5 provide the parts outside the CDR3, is DSGVTQTPKHLITATGQRVTLRCSPRSGDLSVYWYQQSLDQGLQFLIQYYNGEERAKGNILERFSAQQFPDLHSELNLSSLELGDSALYFCASSPSSNQGQPQHFGDGTRLSIL.

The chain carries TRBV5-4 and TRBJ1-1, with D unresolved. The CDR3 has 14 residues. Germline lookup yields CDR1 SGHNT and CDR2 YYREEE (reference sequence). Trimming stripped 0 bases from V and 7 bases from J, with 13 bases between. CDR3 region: CASSLENRGGEAFF. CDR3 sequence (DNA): TGTGCCAGCAGCTTGGAGAACCGAGGTGGTGAAGCTTTCTTT.

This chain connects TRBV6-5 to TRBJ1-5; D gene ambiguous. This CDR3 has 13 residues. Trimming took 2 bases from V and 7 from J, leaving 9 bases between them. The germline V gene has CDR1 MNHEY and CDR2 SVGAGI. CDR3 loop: CASSYGPHQPQHF. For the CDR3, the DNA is TGTGCCAGCAGTTACGGCCCCCACCAGCCCCAGCATTTT.

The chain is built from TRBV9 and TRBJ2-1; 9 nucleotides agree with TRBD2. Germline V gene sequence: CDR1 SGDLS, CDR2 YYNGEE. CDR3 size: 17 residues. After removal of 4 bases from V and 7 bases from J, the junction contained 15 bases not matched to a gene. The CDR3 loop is CASSIPKAGGPVNEQFF. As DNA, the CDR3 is TGTGCCAGCAGCATCCCAAAGGCGGGAGGGCCTGTAAATGAGCAGTTCTTC.

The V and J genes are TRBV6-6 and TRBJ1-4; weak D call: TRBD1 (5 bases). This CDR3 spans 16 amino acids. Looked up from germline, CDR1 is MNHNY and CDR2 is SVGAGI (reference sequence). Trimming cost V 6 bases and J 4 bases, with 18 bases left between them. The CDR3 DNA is TGTGCCAGCAGCCATCTTACGGGGCAGAGTAATGAAAAACTGTTTTTT. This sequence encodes CASSHLTGQSNEKLFF.

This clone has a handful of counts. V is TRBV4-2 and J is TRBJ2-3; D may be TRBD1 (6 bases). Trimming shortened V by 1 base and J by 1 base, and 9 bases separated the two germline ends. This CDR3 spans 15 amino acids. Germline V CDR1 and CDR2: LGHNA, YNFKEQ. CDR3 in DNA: TGTGCCAGCAGCCAAGGGACAGCCGGCACAGATACGCAGTATTTT. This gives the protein CASSQGTAGTDTQYF.

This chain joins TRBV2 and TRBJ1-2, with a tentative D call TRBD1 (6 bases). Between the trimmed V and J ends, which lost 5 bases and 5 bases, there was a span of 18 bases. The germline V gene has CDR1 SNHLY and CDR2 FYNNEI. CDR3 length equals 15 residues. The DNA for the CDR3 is TGTGCCAGCAGTCCACCCAGGGGTTCTGGATATGGCTACACCTTC. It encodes CASSPPRGSGYGYTF.

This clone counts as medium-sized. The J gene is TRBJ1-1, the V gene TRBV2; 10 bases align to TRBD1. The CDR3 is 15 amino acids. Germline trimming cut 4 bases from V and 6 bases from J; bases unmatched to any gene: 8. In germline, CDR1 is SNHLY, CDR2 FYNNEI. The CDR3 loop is CASSVGTGVPPEAFF. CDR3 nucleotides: TGTGCCAGCAGTGTAGGGACAGGGGTTCCCCCTGAAGCTTTCTTT.

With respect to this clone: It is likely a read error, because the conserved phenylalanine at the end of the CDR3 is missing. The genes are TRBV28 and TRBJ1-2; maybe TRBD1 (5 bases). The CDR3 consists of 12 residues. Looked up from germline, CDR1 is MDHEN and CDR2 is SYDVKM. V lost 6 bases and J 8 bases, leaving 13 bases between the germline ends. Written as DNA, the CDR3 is TGTGCCAGCAGCTCCTGGGGGGGAGGCTACACCCTC. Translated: CASSSWGGGYTL.

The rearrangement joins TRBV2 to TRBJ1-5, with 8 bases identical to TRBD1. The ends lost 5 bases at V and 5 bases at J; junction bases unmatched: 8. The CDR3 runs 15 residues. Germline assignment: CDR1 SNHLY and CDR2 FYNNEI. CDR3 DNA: TGTGCCAGCAGTAATGGACAGGGAGGGCATCAGCCCCAGCATTTT. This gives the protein CASSNGQGGHQPQHF.

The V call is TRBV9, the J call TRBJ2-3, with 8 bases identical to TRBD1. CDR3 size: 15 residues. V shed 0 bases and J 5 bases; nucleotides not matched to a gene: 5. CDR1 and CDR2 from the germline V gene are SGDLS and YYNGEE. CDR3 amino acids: CASSVGQGRGDTQYF. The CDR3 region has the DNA TGTGCCAGCAGCGTAGGACAGGGGCGTGGAGATACGCAGTATTTT.

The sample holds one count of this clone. CDR3 in amino acids: CASSSQPGQTDNYGYTF. The CDR3, as DNA: TGCGCCAGCAGCTCACAACCCGGACAGACAGATAACTATGGCTACACCTTC. The chain is built from TRBV5-1 and TRBJ1-2; tentatively, D is TRBD1 (6 bases). The ends were cut back, 3 bases at V and 1 base at J, with 19 bases in the middle. The CDR3 runs 17 residues. CDR1 and CDR2 from the germline V gene are SGHRS and YFSETQ.

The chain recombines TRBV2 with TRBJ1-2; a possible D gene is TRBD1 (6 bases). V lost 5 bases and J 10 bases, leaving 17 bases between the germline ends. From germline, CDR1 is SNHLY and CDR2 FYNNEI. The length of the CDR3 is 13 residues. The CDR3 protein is CASSFGQLGLYTF. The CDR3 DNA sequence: TGTGCCAGCAGTTTCGGACAGCTGGGTCTCTACACCTTC.

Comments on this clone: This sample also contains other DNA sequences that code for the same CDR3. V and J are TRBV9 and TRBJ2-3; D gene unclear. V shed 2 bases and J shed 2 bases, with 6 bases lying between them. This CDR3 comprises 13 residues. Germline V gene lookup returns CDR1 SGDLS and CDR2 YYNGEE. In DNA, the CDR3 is TGTGCCAGCAGCGTTGTATCCACAGATACGCAGTATTTT. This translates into CASSVVSTDTQYF.

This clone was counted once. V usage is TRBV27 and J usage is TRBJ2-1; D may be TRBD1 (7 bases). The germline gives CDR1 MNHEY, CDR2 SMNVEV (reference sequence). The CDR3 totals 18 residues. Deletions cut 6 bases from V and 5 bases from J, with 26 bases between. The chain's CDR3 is CASSVLPPRRGLNNEQFF. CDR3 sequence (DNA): TGTGCCAGCAGCGTTCTTCCCCCCCGGAGGGGGCTCAACAATGAGCAGTTCTTC.

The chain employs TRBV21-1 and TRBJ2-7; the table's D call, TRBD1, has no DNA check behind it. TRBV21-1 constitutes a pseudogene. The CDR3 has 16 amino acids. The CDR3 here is CASSPPPRDSYYEQYF. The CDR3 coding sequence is TGTGCCAGCAGCCCACCCCCGCGAGACAGCTACTACGAGCAGTACTTC.

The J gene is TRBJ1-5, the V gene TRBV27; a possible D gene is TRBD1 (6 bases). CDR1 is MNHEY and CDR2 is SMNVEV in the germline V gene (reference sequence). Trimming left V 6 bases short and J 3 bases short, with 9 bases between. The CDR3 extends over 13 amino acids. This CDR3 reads CASSPGDNQPQHF. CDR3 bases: TGTGCCAGCAGCCCAGGGGACAATCAGCCCCAGCATTTT.

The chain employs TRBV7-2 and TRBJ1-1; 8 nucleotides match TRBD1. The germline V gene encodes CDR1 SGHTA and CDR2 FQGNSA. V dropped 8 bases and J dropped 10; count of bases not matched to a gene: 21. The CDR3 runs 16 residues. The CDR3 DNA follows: TGTGCCAGCTCCCCCCCGACAGGGGTAGCTACGAGGGGAGCTTTCTTT. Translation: CASSPPTGVATRGAFF.